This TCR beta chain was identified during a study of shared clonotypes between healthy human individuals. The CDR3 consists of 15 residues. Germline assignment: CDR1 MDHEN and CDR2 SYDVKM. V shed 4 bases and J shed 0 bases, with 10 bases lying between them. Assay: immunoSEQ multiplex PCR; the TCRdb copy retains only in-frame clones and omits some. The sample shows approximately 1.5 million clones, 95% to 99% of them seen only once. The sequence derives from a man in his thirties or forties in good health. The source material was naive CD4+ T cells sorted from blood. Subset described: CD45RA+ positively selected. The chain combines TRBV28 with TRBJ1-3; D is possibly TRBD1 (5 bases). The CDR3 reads CASSSGTNSGNTIYF. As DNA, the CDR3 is TGTGCCAGCAGTTCCGGGACCAACTCTGGAAACACCATATATTTT.